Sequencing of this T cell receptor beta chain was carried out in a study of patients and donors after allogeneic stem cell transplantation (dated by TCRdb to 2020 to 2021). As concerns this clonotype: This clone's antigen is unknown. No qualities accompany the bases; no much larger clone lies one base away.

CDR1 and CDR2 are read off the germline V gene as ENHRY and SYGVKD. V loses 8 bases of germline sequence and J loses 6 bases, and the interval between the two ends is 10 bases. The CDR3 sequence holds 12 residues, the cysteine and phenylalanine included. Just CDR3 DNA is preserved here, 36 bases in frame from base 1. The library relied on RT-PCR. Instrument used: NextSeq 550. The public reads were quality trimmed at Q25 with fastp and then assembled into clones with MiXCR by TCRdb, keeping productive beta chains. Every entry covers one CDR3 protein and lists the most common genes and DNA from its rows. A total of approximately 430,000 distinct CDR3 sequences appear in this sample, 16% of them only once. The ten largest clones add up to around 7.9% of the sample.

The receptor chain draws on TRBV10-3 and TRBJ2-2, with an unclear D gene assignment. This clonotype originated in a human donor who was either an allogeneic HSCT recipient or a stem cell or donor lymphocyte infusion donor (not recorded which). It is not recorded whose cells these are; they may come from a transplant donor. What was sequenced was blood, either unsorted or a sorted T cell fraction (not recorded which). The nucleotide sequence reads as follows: TGTGCCATCGGCCAATGGCCCGGGGAGCTGTTTTTT. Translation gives CAIGQWPGELFF.